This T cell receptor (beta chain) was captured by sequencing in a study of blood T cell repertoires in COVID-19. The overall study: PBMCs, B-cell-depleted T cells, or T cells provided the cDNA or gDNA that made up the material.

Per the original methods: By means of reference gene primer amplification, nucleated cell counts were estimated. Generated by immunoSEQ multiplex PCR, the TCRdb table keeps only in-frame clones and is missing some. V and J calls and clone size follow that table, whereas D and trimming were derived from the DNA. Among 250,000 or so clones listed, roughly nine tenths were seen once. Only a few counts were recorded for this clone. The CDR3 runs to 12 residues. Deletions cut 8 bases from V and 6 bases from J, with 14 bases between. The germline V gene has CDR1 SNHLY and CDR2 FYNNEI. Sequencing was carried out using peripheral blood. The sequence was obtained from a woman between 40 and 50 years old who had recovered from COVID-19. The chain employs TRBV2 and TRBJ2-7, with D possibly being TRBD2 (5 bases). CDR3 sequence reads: CASGRDAGEQYV. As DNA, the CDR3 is TGTGCCAGCGGTCGGGATGCGGGCGAGCAGTACGTC.